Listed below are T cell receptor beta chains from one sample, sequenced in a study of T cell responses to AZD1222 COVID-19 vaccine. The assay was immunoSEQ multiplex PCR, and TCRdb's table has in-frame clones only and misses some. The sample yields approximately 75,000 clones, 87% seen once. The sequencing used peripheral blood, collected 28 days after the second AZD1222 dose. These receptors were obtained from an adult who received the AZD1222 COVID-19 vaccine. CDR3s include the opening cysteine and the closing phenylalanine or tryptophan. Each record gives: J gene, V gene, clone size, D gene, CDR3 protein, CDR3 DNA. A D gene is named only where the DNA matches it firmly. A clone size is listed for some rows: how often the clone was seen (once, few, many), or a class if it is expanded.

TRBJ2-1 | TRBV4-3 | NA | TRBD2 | CASSQDSQRLGGNEQFF | TGCGCCAGCAGCCAAGATTCCCAACGTTTGGGGGGGAATGAGCAGTTCTTC
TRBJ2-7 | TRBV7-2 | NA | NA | CASSNDSPIIPEQYF | TGTGCCAGCAGCAATGACAGCCCTATAATCCCTGAGCAGTACTTC
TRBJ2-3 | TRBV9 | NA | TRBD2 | CASSVTGTSDNTDTQYF | TGTGCCAGCAGCGTCACCGGGACTAGCGACAACACAGATACGCAGTATTTT
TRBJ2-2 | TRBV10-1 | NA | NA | CASSYAISSGELFF | TGCGCCAGCAGTTACGCTATCTCATCCGGGGAGCTGTTTTTT
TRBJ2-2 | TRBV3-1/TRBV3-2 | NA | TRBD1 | CASSQGQGFYTGELFF | TGTGCCAGCAGCCAAGGACAGGGGTTTTACACCGGGGAGCTGTTTTTT
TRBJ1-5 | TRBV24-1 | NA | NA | CATSDSWGANQPQHF | TGTGCCACCAGTGATTCTTGGGGTGCCAATCAGCCCCAGCATTTT
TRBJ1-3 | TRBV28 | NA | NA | CASSIAGGVLYSGNTIYF | TGTGCCAGCAGTATTGCCGGGGGGGTCCTTTACTCTGGAAACACCATATATTTT
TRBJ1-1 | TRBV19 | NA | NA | CASSRRVGTEAFF | TGTGCCAGTAGTAGGCGTGTGGGCACTGAAGCTTTCTTT
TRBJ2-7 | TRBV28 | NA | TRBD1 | CASSSRQGPGEQYF | TGTGCCAGCAGTTCACGACAGGGCCCGGGGGAGCAGTACTTC
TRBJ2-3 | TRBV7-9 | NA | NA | CASSPRETLHATQYF | TGTGCCAGCAGCCCCCGGGAGACCCTTCATGCTACGCAGTATTTT
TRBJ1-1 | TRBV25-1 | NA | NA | CASSEYGTSFF | TGTGCCAGCAGTGAATACGGGACGTCTTTCTTT
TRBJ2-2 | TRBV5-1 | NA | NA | CASSSTDSTGELFF | TGCGCCAGCAGCTCTACCGACTCCACCGGGGAGCTGTTTTTT
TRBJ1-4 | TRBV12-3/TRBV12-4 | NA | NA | CASSTPGGEKLFF | TGTGCCAGCAGTACCCCGGGGGGGGAAAAACTGTTTTTT
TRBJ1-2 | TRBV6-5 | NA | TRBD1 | CASRPTTGSGYTF | TGTGCCAGCAGGCCCACGACAGGGTCGGGCTACACCTTC
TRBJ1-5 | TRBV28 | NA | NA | CASRGAGGEEPQHF | TGTGCCAGCAGGGGGGCGGGGGGCGAGGAGCCCCAGCATTTT
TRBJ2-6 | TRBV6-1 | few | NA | CASSEGAGANVLTF | TGTGCCAGCAGTGAGGGGGCTGGGGCCAACGTCCTGACTTTC
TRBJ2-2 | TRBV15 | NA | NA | CATSSRAAGTGELFF | TGTGCCACCAGCAGCCGGGCCGCGGGGACCGGGGAGCTGTTTTTT
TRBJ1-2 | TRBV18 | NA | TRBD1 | CASSPGDRGQSGYTF | TGTGCCAGCTCACCAGGGGACAGGGGACAGAGCGGCTACACCTTC
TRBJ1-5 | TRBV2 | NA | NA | CASSEAVWGNQPQHF | TGTGCCAGCAGTGAAGCGGTTTGGGGCAATCAGCCCCAGCATTTT
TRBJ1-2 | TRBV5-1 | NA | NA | CASSLGAGLGTNYGYTF | TGCGCCAGCAGCTTGGGTGCGGGGTTGGGGACTAACTATGGCTACACCTTC
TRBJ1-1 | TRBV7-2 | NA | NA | CASSLAQGDTRGAFF | TGTGCCAGCAGCTTAGCGCAAGGAGACACCAGAGGAGCTTTCTTT
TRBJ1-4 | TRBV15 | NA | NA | CATSRTPGSGDEKLFF | TGTGCCACCAGCAGGACTCCAGGCTCCGGGGACGAAAAACTGTTTTTT
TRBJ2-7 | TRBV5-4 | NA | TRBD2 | CASSRAGTSYEQYF | TGTGCCAGCAGCCGAGCGGGGACCTCCTACGAGCAGTACTTC
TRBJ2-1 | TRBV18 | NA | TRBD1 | CASSPSLGQGNGDRNEQFF | TGTGCCAGCTCACCATCTTTGGGACAGGGTAACGGAGATCGGAATGAGCAGTTCTTC
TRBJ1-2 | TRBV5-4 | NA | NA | CASRAERGNGYTF | TGTGCCAGCAGGGCTGAAAGGGGAAATGGCTACACCTTC
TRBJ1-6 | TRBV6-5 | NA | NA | CASHLEGSKSPLHF | TGTGCCAGTCACCTGGAGGGATCGAAATCACCCCTCCACTTT
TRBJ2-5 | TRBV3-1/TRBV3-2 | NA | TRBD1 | CASSQSQGAQYF | TGTGCCAGCAGCCAGTCCCAGGGGGCCCAGTACTTC
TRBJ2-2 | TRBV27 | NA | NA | CASRTGANTGELFF | TGTGCCAGCAGGACAGGAGCGAACACCGGGGAGCTGTTTTTT
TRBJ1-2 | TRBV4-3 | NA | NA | CASSQDYPGVRDFYGYTF | TGCGCCAGCAGCCAAGATTACCCCGGCGTCAGGGACTTCTATGGCTACACCTTC
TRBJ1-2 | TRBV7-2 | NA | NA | CASSSPGRGYGYTF | TGTGCCAGCAGTTCCCCTGGGAGGGGCTATGGCTACACCTTC
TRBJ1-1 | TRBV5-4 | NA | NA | CASSFNGAQAFF | TGTGCCAGCAGCTTTAATGGGGCCCAAGCTTTCTTT
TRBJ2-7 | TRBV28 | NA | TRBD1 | CASTGQAYEQYF | TGTGCCAGCACGGGACAGGCCTACGAGCAGTACTTC